Sequencing of this T cell receptor beta chain was carried out in a study of T-cell reconstitution after alpha-beta-depleted transplantation in children. The CDR3 sequence is 14 residues long. Germline V gene data show CDR1 as PRHDT and CDR2 as FYEKMQ (reference sequence). J gave up 5 bases and V 5 bases, and 5 bases lay outside the gene matches. Study-wide points: After transplant, high TCRbeta diversity at day 60 in some patients arose from surviving recipient T cells and thymic progenitors.

Researchers prepared the TCRbeta library using unique molecular identifiers, the study reports. TCRdb reanalysed the PCR reads using MiXCR and keeps one entry per CDR3 protein. Of over 150,000 distinct CDR3 sequences in the sample, roughly 6.5% were seen once. This clonotype was counted ten times or more. Antigen unknown. The sequence was collected from a girl under three years old with combined immunodeficiency, due to receive a stem cell transplant. The sequenced sample was PBMCs, obtained before TCRalphabeta/CD19-depleted stem cell transplant. V gene TRBV13 combines with J gene TRBJ1-1; the match to TRBD1 covers 10 bases. The CDR3 region is CASSPRTGGTEAFF. CDR3 coding DNA: TGTGCCAGCAGCCCCCGGACAGGGGGGACTGAAGCTTTCTTT.